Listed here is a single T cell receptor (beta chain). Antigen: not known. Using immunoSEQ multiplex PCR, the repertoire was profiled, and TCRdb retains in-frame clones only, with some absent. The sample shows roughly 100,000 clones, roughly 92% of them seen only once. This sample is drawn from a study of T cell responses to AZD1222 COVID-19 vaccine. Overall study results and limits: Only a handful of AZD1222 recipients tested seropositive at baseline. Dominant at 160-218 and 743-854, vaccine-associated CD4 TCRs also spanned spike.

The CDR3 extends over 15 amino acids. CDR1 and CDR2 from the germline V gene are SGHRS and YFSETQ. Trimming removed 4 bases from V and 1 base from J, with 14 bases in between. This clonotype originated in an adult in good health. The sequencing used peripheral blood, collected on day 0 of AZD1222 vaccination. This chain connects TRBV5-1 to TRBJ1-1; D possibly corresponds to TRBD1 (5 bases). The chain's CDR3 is CASSQAPGRNTEAFF. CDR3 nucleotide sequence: TGCGCCAGCAGCCAAGCCCCAGGGAGGAACACTGAAGCTTTCTTT.